This TCR beta chain emerged from a study of blood T cell repertoires in COVID-19. Study-wide background: Both acute and convalescent COVID-19 samples were obtained from the United States, Italy and Spain. The cDNA or gDNA used as material had been derived from T cells, B-cell-depleted T cells, or PBMCs.

V lost 4 bases and J lost 6; bases outside the gene matches: 10. The CDR3 has 15 amino acids. The germline CDR1 and CDR2 sequences are MNHNS and SASEGT. Sequenced by immunoSEQ multiplex PCR; TCRdb stores in-frame clones only, minus some. Of over 200,000 clones detected, more than 75% appear once; the ten largest clones hold approximately 9.4%. The source is a man aged 40-49 years who had recovered from COVID-19. This chain uses TRBV6-1 with TRBJ2-7, with 9 bases aligning to TRBD1. The sequenced sample was peripheral blood. The CDR3 DNA reads TGTGCCAGCAGTGCGACAGGGGGAGATATCTCCGAGCAGTACTTC. Its translation is CASSATGGDISEQYF.